The sequence of this TCR beta chain was determined in a study of blood T cell repertoires in COVID-19. Overall study context: Italy, Spain and the United States were the sources of the convalescent and acute COVID-19 samples. Sources were T cells, B-cell-depleted T cells, or PBMCs; the material itself was cDNA or gDNA.

The CDR3 contains 14 residues. Trimming took 4 bases from V and 4 from J; bases not matched to a gene: 10. CDR1 GTSNPN and CDR2 SVGIG come from the germline V gene (reference sequence). Original processing notes: The assay estimated nucleated cells by amplifying reference gene primers. The table came from immunoSEQ multiplex PCR; TCRdb's copy has only in-frame clones and leaves some out. D and trimming come from the DNA, and the V and J calls and clone size come from that table. The table has 140,000 or so clones, 87% seen once. The TCR sequence derives from a man in his fifties or sixties who had recovered from COVID-19. Sequenced input: peripheral blood. The chain joins TRBV30 to TRBJ2-7; 7 bases agree with TRBD2. CDR3 nucleotide sequence: TGTGCCTGGATCCCCCGGGGAGGGTCGTACGAGCAGTACTTC. The encoded protein is CAWIPRGGSYEQYF.